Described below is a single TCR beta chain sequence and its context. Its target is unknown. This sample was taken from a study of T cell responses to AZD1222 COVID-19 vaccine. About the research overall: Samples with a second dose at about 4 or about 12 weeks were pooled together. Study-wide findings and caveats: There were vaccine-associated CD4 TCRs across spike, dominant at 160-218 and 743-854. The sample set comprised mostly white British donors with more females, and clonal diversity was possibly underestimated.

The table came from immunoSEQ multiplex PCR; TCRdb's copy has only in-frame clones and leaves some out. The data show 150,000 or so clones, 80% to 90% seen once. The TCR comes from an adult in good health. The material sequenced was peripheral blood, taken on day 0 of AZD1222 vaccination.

The chain's CDR3 is CASSPSVNTEAFF. The CDR3 nucleotides read TGTGCCAGCTCACCAAGTGTGAACACTGAAGCTTTCTTT. The chain employs TRBV18 and TRBJ1-1; D is unresolved. Germline V gene lookup returns CDR1 KGHSH and CDR2 LQKENI. Trimming stripped 2 bases from V and 0 bases from J, with 4 bases between. This CDR3 has 13 amino acids.